One and the same sample provided the 17 T cell receptor beta chains below, sequenced in a study of radiotherapy plus CTLA-4 blockade in lung cancer. Profiled with immunoSEQ multiplex PCR; TCRdb holds only in-frame clones, not every one. Found here are tens of thousands of clones, around 75% of them singletons; the top ten hold roughly 15%. This material consisted of peripheral blood, taken from a patient treated with radiotherapy plus ipilimumab. Receptors originate from a human donor with non-small cell lung cancer that progressed on radiotherapy plus ipilimumab.

The chain links TRBV5-6 to TRBJ1-1; D is ambiguous. CDR3 size: 17 residues. Trimming pared 1 base from V and 5 bases from J, leaving 21 bases between. Germline values: CDR1 SGHDT, CDR2 YYEEEE. CDR3 sequence: CASSLLRSREERTEAFF. In DNA form, the CDR3 reads TGTGCCAGCAGCTTGCTCCGTAGTAGGGAGGAAAGGACTGAAGCTTTCTTT.

This rearrangement joins TRBV7-9 to TRBJ2-3, with D perhaps matching TRBD1 or TRBD2 (5 bases each). The germline CDR1 and CDR2 sequences are SEHNR and FQNEAQ (reference sequence). V was shortened by 3 bases and J by 4 bases, with 20 bases between the two germline ends. The CDR3 is 17 residues long. CDR3 protein: CASSFGGTYALADTQYF. The CDR3 DNA is TGTGCCAGCAGCTTTGGGGGTACTTATGCCCTCGCAGATACGCAGTATTTT.

J is TRBJ2-5 and V is TRBV13, with 13 bases aligning to TRBD2. Germline-derived CDR1 and CDR2 are PRHDT and FYEKMQ (reference sequence). The CDR3 consists of 17 residues. After removal of 5 bases from V and 5 bases from J, the junction contained 11 bases not matched to a gene. CDR3 nucleotide sequence: TGTGCCAGCAGCCCAGGGACTAGCGGGACTTCGGAGGAGACCCAGTACTTC. Translated, it gives CASSPGTSGTSEETQYF.

V gene TRBV5-1 combines with J gene TRBJ2-7; D might be TRBD2 (6 bases). V was pared by 4 bases and J by 4 bases, with 18 bases between. Germline-derived CDR1 and CDR2 are SGHRS and YFSETQ. CDR3 length: 15 residues. The CDR3 sequence is CASSPPNRELYEQYF. CDR3 nucleotides: TGCGCCAGCAGCCCCCCGAACCGGGAGCTGTACGAGCAGTACTTC.

The V gene is TRBV2, the J gene TRBJ2-3; TRBD2 agrees at 7 bases. This CDR3 contains 18 residues. V trimming: 5 bases; J trimming: 3 bases; junction bases outside the gene matches: 17. Germline V lookup: CDR1 SNHLY, CDR2 FYNNEI. In nucleotides, the CDR3 is TGTGCCAGCAGTCGGAGGCAACTAGCGATTGTTGCTACAGATACGCAGTATTTT. It specifies CASSRRQLAIVATDTQYF.

This clone appeared once. This chain connects TRBV28 to TRBJ1-1; D is ambiguous. The germline CDR1 and CDR2 sequences are MDHEN and SYDVKM. V lost 6 bases, J lost 2 bases, and 10 bases lay in between. The CDR3 consists of 13 residues. In DNA, the CDR3 is TGTGCCAGCAGGGAGGGTATCAACACTGAAGCTTTCTTT. Amino acid sequence: CASREGINTEAFF.

This chain joins TRBV19 and TRBJ1-1; a possible D gene is TRBD1 (6 bases). CDR1 LNHDA and CDR2 SQIVND come from the germline V gene (reference sequence). The CDR3 extends over 12 amino acids. Deletions cut 4 bases from V and 3 bases from J, with 6 bases between. Here the CDR3 DNA reads TGTGCCAGTAGTAACAGGGACACTGAAGCTTTCTTT. It encodes CASSNRDTEAFF.

The rearrangement uses TRBV4-3 and TRBJ2-1, with D uncertain. Deletions cut 0 bases from V and 10 bases from J, with 10 bases between. Germline V lookup: CDR1 LGHNA, CDR2 YSLEER. The CDR3 extends over 13 amino acids. The CDR3 spells CASSQDRWEEQFF. CDR3 coding DNA: TGCGCCAGCAGCCAAGATCGGTGGGAAGAGCAGTTCTTC.

The chain is built from TRBV2 and TRBJ1-6; D is undetermined. V lost 5 bases and J 9 bases, leaving 8 bases between the germline ends. The germline V gene has CDR1 SNHLY and CDR2 FYNNEI. The CDR3 totals 12 residues. The CDR3 sequence is CASSRVSSPLHF. CDR3 coding DNA: TGTGCCAGCAGTCGGGTTAGTTCACCCCTCCACTTT. Full variable domain (rest looked up from reference TRBV2 and TRBJ1-6): EPEVTQTPSHQVTQMGQEVILRCVPISNHLYFYWYRQILGQKVEFLVSFYNNEISEKSEIFDDQFSVERPDGSNFTLKIRSTKLEDSAMYFCASSRVSSPLHFGNGTRLTVT.

CDR3 nucleotide sequence: TGTGCCTGGAGTTCTGGGGGCCTAAATAATTCACCCCTCCACTTT. This translates into CAWSSGGLNNSPLHF. The genes are TRBV30 and TRBJ1-6; D is perhaps TRBD1 (6 bases). The CDR3 sequence is 15 residues long. The germline V gene has CDR1 GTSNPN and CDR2 SVGIG (reference sequence). V shed 2 bases and J shed 5 bases, with 13 bases lying between them.

This chain joins TRBV19 and TRBJ2-3; 10 bases match TRBD2. The CDR3 totals 16 residues. Trimming cost V 1 base and J 3 bases; bases outside gene matches: 4. CDR1 and CDR2 (germline): LNHDA, SQIVND (reference sequence). The CDR3 coding sequence is TGTGCCAGTAGTATAGTTCCGGGACTAGCGACAGATACGCAGTATTTT. It encodes CASSIVPGLATDTQYF. The full variable domain, rest sourced from reference TRBV19 and TRBJ2-3, is DGGITQSPKYLFRKEGQNVTLSCEQNLNHDAMYWYRQDPGQGLRLIYYSQIVNDFQKGDIAEGYSVSREKKESFPLTVTSAQKNPTAFYLCASSIVPGLATDTQYFGPGTRLTVL.

The V and J genes are TRBV18 and TRBJ1-4; TRBD1 is a possible D gene (6 bases). Germline CDR1 is KGHSH and CDR2 is LQKENI. The CDR3 runs to 14 residues. The V and J ends lost 4 bases and 8 bases respectively, with 14 bases between them. CDR3 region: CASSQKTGPEKLFF. The CDR3, as DNA: TGTGCCAGCTCACAGAAGACAGGCCCCGAAAAACTGTTTTTT.

This clone was recorded a few times. This chain uses TRBV28 with TRBJ2-7; possible D gene TRBD2, 6 bases. The V gene lost 6 bases and the J gene lost 0 bases, with 15 bases spanning the gap. The CDR3 covers 15 residues. CDR1 is MDHEN, CDR2 SYDVKM, per germline. The CDR3 reads CASSPAGRSSYEQYF. CDR3 nucleotide sequence: TGTGCCAGCAGCCCTGCGGGACGGAGCTCCTACGAGCAGTACTTC.

The chain employs TRBV18 and TRBJ1-2, with TRBD1 matching 7 bases. Germline CDR1 reads KGHSH; CDR2 reads LQKENI. CDR3 length: 13 residues. V shed 6 bases, J shed 3 bases, and the junction held 4 bases outside the gene matches. This CDR3 is CASSPQGDYGYTF. CDR3 nucleotide sequence: TGTGCCAGCTCCCCGCAGGGGGACTATGGCTACACCTTC.

This chain links TRBV18 with TRBJ2-1; TRBD1 agrees at 8 bases. Germline trimming cut 5 bases from V and 9 bases from J; bases unmatched to any gene: 12. The CDR3 spans 15 residues. The V gene's germline CDR1 is KGHSH and CDR2 LQKENI. The DNA of the CDR3 is TGTGCCAGCTCAGCTGGACAGGGAAAGGTGGGTGAGCAGTTCTTC. This translates into CASSAGQGKVGEQFF.

This chain connects TRBV6-1 to TRBJ1-1; TRBD1 agrees at 7 bases. V dropped 4 bases and J dropped 10; count of bases not matched to a gene: 21. There are 17 residues in the CDR3. CDR1 is MNHNS, CDR2 SASEGT, per germline. The CDR3 DNA sequence: TGTGCCAGCAGTGGCGACCCGGGACAGACTTCATCGTTGGCAGCTTTCTTT. Protein sequence: CASSGDPGQTSSLAAFF.

The rearrangement uses TRBV5-5 and TRBJ2-7; perhaps TRBD1 as D (6 bases). The ends were cut back, 0 bases at V and 3 bases at J, with 16 bases in the middle. This CDR3 has 16 residues. Germline values: CDR1 SGHKS, CDR2 YYEKEE (reference sequence). The CDR3 reads CASSLAGGQNNYEQYF. In nucleotides, the CDR3 is TGTGCCAGCAGCTTGGCCGGAGGACAGAATAACTACGAGCAGTACTTC.